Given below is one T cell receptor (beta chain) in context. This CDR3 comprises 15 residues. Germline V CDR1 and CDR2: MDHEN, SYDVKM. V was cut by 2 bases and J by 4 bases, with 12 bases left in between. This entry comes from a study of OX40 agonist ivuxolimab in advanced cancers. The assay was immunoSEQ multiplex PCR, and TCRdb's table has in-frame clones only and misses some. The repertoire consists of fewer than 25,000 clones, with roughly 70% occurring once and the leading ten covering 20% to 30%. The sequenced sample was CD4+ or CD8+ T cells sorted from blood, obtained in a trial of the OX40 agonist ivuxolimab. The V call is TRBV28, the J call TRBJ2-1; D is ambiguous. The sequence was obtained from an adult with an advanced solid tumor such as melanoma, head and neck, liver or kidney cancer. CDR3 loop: CASSLIQSLYNEQFF. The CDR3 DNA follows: TGTGCCAGCAGTTTAATACAGAGCTTATACAATGAGCAGTTCTTC.